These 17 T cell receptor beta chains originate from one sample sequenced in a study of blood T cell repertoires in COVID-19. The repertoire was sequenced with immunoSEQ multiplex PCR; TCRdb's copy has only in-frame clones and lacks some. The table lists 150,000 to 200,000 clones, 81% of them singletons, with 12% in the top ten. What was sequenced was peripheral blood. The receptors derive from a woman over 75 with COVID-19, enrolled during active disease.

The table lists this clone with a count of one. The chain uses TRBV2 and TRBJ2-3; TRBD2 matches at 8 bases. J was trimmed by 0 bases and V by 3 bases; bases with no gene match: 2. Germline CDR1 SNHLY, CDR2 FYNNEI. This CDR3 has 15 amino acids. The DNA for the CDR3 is TGTGCCAGCAGTGATTTAGCGGGGAGCACAGATACGCAGTATTTT. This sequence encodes CASSDLAGSTDTQYF.

CDR3 DNA sequence: TGTGCCAGCAGCCAAGGGGGGGTAGGCTACACCTTC. Protein: CASSQGGVGYTF. This sequence joins TRBV3-1 (or the pseudogene TRBV3-2) and TRBJ1-2; tentative D call: TRBD1 (5 bases). CDR1 and CDR2 (germline): LGHDT, YNNKEL (reference sequence). The V end was cut by 1 base, the J end by 8 bases, with 8 bases between. The CDR3 covers 12 residues.

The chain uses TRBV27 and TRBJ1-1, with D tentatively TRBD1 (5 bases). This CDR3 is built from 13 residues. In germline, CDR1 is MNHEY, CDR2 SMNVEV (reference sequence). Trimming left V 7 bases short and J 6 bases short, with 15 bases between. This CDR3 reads CASTLRGGAEAFF. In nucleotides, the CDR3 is TGTGCCAGCACCTTAAGGGGAGGAGCTGAAGCTTTCTTT.

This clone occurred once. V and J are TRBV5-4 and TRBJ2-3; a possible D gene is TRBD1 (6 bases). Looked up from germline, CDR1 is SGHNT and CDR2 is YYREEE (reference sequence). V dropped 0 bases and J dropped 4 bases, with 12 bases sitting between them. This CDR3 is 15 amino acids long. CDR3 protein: CASSLDARGADTQYF. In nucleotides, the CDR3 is TGTGCCAGCAGCTTGGATGCCAGGGGTGCAGATACGCAGTATTTT.

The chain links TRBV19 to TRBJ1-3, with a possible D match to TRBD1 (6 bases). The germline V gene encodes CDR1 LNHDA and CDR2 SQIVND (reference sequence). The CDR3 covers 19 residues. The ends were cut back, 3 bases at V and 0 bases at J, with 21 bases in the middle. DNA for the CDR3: TGTGCCAGTAGTATTTTCCCGTTGGGGGCGATTTTCTCTGGAAACACCATATATTTT. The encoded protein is CASSIFPLGAIFSGNTIYF.

The DNA of the CDR3 is TGTGCCAGCAGCTTTGGACTAGCGGGGAACACCGGGGAGCTGTTTTTT. This sequence encodes CASSFGLAGNTGELFF. This chain links TRBV5-6 with TRBJ2-2; 11 bases are a match to TRBD2. The CDR3 sequence is 16 residues long. V lost 2 bases to trimming and J lost 1 base; unmatched junction nucleotides: 1. The germline CDR1 and CDR2 sequences are SGHDT and YYEEEE.

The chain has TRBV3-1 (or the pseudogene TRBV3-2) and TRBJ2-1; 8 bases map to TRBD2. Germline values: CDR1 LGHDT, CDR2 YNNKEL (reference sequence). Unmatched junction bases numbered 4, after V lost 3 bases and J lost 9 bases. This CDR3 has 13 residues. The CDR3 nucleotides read TGTGCCAGCAGCCACCGCGGGGGGAGTGAGCAGTTCTTC. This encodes CASSHRGGSEQFF.

This CDR3 reads CASSSGTGVVEKLFF. CDR3 sequence (DNA): TGTGCCAGCAGCTCCGGGACAGGGGTTGTTGAAAAACTGTTTTTT. The chain joins TRBV5-4 to TRBJ1-4, with 10 positions matching TRBD1. This CDR3 spans 15 amino acids. Germline CDR1 SGHNT, CDR2 YYREEE (reference sequence). V shed 3 bases and J 7 bases; nucleotides not matched to a gene: 6.

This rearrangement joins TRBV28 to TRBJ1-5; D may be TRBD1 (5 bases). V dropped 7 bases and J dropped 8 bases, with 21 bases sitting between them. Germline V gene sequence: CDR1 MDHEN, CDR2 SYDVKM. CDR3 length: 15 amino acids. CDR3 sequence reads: CASTSPTAGGEPQHF. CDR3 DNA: TGTGCCAGCACCTCCCCGACAGCCGGCGGGGAGCCCCAGCATTTT.

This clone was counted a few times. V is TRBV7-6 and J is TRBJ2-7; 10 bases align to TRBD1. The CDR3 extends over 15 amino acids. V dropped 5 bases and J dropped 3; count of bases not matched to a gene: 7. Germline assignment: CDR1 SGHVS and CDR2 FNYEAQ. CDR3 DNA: TGTGCCAGCAGCAGCGGACAGGGGGTGTTCTACGAGCAGTACTTC. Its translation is CASSSGQGVFYEQYF. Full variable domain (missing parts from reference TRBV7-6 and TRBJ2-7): GAGVSQSPRYKVTKRGQDVALRCDPISGHVSLYWYRQALGQGPEFLTYFNYEAQQDKSGLPNDRFSAERPEGSISTLTIQRTEQRDSAMYRCASSSGQGVFYEQYFGPGTRLTVT.

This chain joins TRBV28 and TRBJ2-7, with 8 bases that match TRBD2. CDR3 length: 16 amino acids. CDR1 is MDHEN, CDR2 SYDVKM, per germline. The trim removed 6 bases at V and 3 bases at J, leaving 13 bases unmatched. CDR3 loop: CASSLAIAGILYEQYF. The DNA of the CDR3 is TGTGCCAGCAGCCTCGCGATAGCGGGGATCCTCTACGAGCAGTACTTC.

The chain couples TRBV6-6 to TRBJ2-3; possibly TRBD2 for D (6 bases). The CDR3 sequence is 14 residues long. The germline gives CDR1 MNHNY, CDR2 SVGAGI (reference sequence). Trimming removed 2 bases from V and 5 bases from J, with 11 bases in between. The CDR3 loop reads CASSYRLARDTQYF. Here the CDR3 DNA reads TGTGCCAGCAGTTACCGGCTAGCGAGAGATACGCAGTATTTT.

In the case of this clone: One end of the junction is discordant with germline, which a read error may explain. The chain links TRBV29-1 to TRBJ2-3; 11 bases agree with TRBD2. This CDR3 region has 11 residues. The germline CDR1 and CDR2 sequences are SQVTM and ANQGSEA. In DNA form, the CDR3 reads TGCAGCGTCCGCCTAGCGGGAGGTCCCAATTTT. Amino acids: CSVRLAGGPNF.

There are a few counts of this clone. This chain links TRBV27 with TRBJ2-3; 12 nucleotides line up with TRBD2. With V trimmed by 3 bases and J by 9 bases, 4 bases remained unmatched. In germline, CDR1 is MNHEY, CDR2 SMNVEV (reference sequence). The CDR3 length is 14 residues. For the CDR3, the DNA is TGTGCCAGCAGTTTGCGACTAGCGGGAGAAACGCAGTATTTT. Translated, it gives CASSLRLAGETQYF.

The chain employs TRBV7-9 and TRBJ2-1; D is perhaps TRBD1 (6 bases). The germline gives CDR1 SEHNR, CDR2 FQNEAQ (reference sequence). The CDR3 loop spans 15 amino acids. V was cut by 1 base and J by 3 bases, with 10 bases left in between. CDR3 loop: CASSLVTGLYNEQFF. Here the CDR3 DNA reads TGTGCCAGCAGCTTAGTAACAGGGCTCTACAATGAGCAGTTCTTC.

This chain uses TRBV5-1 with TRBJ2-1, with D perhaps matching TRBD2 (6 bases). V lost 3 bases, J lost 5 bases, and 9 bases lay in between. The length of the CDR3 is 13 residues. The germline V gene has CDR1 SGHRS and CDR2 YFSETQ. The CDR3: CASSSGVNNEQFF. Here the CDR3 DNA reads TGCGCCAGCAGCTCGGGGGTAAACAATGAGCAGTTCTTC.

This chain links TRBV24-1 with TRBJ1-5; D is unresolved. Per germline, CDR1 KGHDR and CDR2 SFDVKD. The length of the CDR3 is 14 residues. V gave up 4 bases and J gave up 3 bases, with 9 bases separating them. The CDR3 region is CATSDRGHNQPQHF. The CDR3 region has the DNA TGTGCCACCAGTGACCGAGGTCACAATCAGCCCCAGCATTTT.